Each of the 20 T cell receptor beta chains below was sequenced from the same sample in a study of T cells after yellow fever vaccination. TCRdb passed the 5' RACE reads through MiXCR, listing each CDR3 protein once. Here the sample spans fewer than 400,000 distinct CDR3 sequences, around 11% being singletons. This specimen was CD4+ T cells sorted from PBMCs, taken 45 days after the yellow fever booster vaccination. Receptor source: a man aged 18 to 30 who received the YFV17D yellow fever vaccine.

This chain uses TRBV6-6 with TRBJ2-1, with D possibly being TRBD2 (5 bases). V was pared by 4 bases and J by 7 bases, with 11 bases between. The CDR3 is made up of 13 amino acids. Germline CDR1 and CDR2: MNHNY and SVGAGI (reference sequence). The CDR3 DNA follows: TGTGCCAGCAGTTCATTAGCGTTGAATGAGCAGTTCTTC. It codes for CASSSLALNEQFF.

The chain links TRBV7-3 to TRBJ1-1, with 8 bases matching TRBD1. The germline CDR1 and CDR2 sequences are SGHTA and FQGTGA. V shed 5 bases, J shed 1 base, and the junction held 6 bases outside the gene matches. The length of the CDR3 is 15 residues. CDR3 sequence: CASSAQTGANTEAFF. CDR3 bases: TGTGCCAGCAGCGCCCAGACAGGGGCGAACACTGAAGCTTTCTTT.

The gene calls are TRBV6-2 or TRBV6-3 and TRBJ2-7; D is unresolved. This CDR3 region has 15 residues. V lost 1 base and J lost 2, with 12 bases in between. Germline V gene lookup returns CDR1 MNHEY and CDR2 SVGEGT. CDR3 bases: TGTGCCAGCAGTTACTGGGGAAAGCCCACCTACGAGCAGTACTTC. It codes for CASSYWGKPTYEQYF.

The sample holds a few counts of this clonotype. The chain has TRBV12-5 and TRBJ2-4; perhaps TRBD1 as D (6 bases). The CDR3 loop spans 18 amino acids. With 0 bases removed from V and 2 bases from J, the gap between germline ends came to 17 bases. CDR1 and CDR2 from the germline V gene are LGHNT and FRNRAP. The chain's CDR3 is CASGLVPGVPPSKNIQYF. CDR3 nucleotide sequence: TGTGCTAGTGGTTTGGTACCAGGGGTACCGCCTTCCAAAAACATTCAGTACTTC.

This chain joins TRBV7-9 and TRBJ2-1, with D possibly matching TRBD2 (7 bases). This CDR3 has 15 residues. Germline V gene data show CDR1 as SEHNR and CDR2 as FQNEAQ (reference sequence). V was clipped by 5 bases and J by 3 bases, with 14 bases between them. DNA for the CDR3: TGTGCCAGCAGCCCCCGGGGAGGGGGCTACAATGAGCAGTTCTTC. Protein product: CASSPRGGGYNEQFF.

This clonotype appeared a few times. This chain connects TRBV3-1 to TRBJ2-1; 10 bases match TRBD2. V lost 3 bases, J lost 4 bases, and 6 bases stayed unmatched. The CDR3 sequence is 16 residues long. CDR1 and CDR2 (germline): LGHDT, YNNKEL (reference sequence). The CDR3 bases are TGTGCCAGCAGCCATTGGAGCGGGGGGGTTTACAATGAGCAGTTCTTC. It codes for CASSHWSGGVYNEQFF.

Only a few counts were recorded for this clonotype. The chain employs TRBV5-1 and TRBJ2-5; either TRBD1 or TRBD2 may supply D (5 bases each). V was trimmed by 4 bases and J by 1 base, leaving 14 bases between them. The CDR3 covers 15 residues. CDR1 and CDR2 from the germline V gene are SGHRS and YFSETQ. The chain's CDR3 is CASSLTGAGQETQYF. The DNA for the CDR3 is TGCGCCAGCAGCCTGACCGGGGCCGGCCAAGAGACCCAGTACTTC.

There are a few counts of this clonotype. Written as DNA, the CDR3 is TGCAGTGCTAGAGGTTCGGTAGGGTTTAGCTCCTACAATGAGCAGTTCTTC. Its protein is CSARGSVGFSSYNEQFF. The chain employs TRBV20-1 and TRBJ2-1; D gene ambiguous. The germline V and J ends were trimmed by 1 base and 0 bases, with 16 bases remaining between them. The CDR3 has 17 amino acids. Germline V gives CDR1 DFQATT, CDR2 SNEGSKA (reference sequence).

As for this clonotype: Its ends do not fully match the called genes, so a read error is possible. V is TRBV20-1 and J is TRBJ2-3; D assignment may be TRBD1 or TRBD2 (6 bases each). Germline V gene lookup returns CDR1 DFQATT and CDR2 SNEGSKA (reference sequence). This CDR3 has 13 amino acids. The CDR3 coding sequence is TGCAGTGCCGCCACGGGGGACACATATACGCAGTATTTT. As protein: CSAATGDTYTQYF.

The rearrangement uses TRBV3-1 and TRBJ1-1; D possibly corresponds to TRBD1 (6 bases). The germline V gene has CDR1 LGHDT and CDR2 YNNKEL (reference sequence). The CDR3 runs 14 residues. Trimming pared 6 bases from V and 5 bases from J, leaving 16 bases between. CDR3 coding DNA: TGTGCCAGCAGGACCAGGGGAGCAGGGACTGAAGCTTTCTTT. The encoded protein is CASRTRGAGTEAFF.

The genes are TRBV5-1 and TRBJ2-3; tentatively, D is TRBD2 (6 bases). CDR3 length: 16 amino acids. V was trimmed by 4 bases and J by 4 bases, leaving 19 bases between them. The V gene's germline CDR1 is SGHRS and CDR2 YFSETQ. The CDR3 region is CASSRGIAEISDTQYF. CDR3 DNA: TGCGCCAGCAGCCGGGGGATAGCGGAGATATCAGATACGCAGTATTTT. The whole variable domain, remainder taken from reference TRBV5-1 and TRBJ2-3, is KAGVTQTPRYLIKTRGQQVTLSCSPISGHRSVSWYQQTPGQGLQFLFEYFSETQRNKGNFPGRFSGRQFSNSRSEMNVSTLELGDSALYLCASSRGIAEISDTQYFGPGTRLTVL.

The chain employs TRBV5-1 and TRBJ2-5; D gene uncertain. Germline CDR1 is SGHRS and CDR2 is YFSETQ. V shed 4 bases and J shed 5 bases, with 15 bases lying between them. The CDR3 loop spans 14 amino acids. CDR3 amino acids: CASSPASVRETQYF. CDR3 sequence (DNA): TGCGCCAGCAGCCCTGCCTCGGTGCGGGAGACCCAGTACTTC.

The chain joins TRBV5-1 to TRBJ2-2, with a weak D call TRBD2 (6 bases). The CDR3 loop spans 15 amino acids. Trimming removed 5 bases from V and 4 bases from J, with 15 bases in between. Germline-derived CDR1 and CDR2 are SGHRS and YFSETQ. The CDR3 bases are TGCGCCAGCAGTCCCCGGGGGTTGTTCACCGGGGAGCTGTTTTTT. Encoded protein: CASSPRGLFTGELFF.

The V gene is TRBV4-3, the J gene TRBJ1-1; a possible D gene is TRBD1 (6 bases). CDR1 and CDR2 from the germline V gene are LGHNA and YSLEER. Deletions cut 4 bases from V and 5 bases from J, with 26 bases between. The CDR3 contains 18 residues. As DNA, the CDR3 is TGCGCCAGCAGCCGTCTTCCGGGGACAAGTTATTGGGAAACTGAAGCTTTCTTT. This sequence encodes CASSRLPGTSYWETEAFF.

This clonotype was counted only a few times. This chain links TRBV11-2 with TRBJ1-2, with TRBD1 matching over 9 bases. This CDR3 has 13 amino acids. Germline CDR1 SGHAT, CDR2 FQNNGV. The J segment lost 7 bases and the V segment lost 4 bases, leaving 4 bases of the junction unmatched. Here the CDR3 reads CASSYRGQGGYTF. The CDR3 DNA reads TGTGCCAGCAGCTACAGGGGGCAGGGTGGCTACACCTTC.

This clonotype appeared a few times. This chain uses TRBV12-3 or TRBV12-4 with TRBJ2-2; a weak D match, TRBD2 (5 bases). Trimming removed 5 bases from V and 0 bases from J, with 10 bases in between. This CDR3 has 15 amino acids. The CDR3 DNA follows: TGTGCCAGCAGTCGTACTAGGTCGAACACCGGGGAGCTGTTTTTT. This codes for CASSRTRSNTGELFF.

CDR3 in DNA: TGTGCCAGCAGCTTAGACGCAGGAGGTTACCAGCCCCAGCATTTT. Translated, it gives CASSLDAGGYQPQHF. The chain employs TRBV7-2 and TRBJ1-5; D gene uncertain. The germline V gene encodes CDR1 SGHTA and CDR2 FQGNSA. The CDR3 covers 15 residues. Trimming shortened V by 1 base and J by 7 bases, and 14 bases separated the two germline ends.

This sequence joins TRBV18 and TRBJ2-5; tentative D call: TRBD1 (5 bases). V was shortened by 0 bases and J by 5 bases, with 10 bases between the two germline ends. The CDR3 length is 14 residues. Germline V lookup: CDR1 KGHSH, CDR2 LQKENI. CDR3 in amino acids: CASSPPPRAETQYF. The CDR3 coding sequence is TGTGCCAGCTCACCACCGCCCAGGGCTGAGACCCAGTACTTC. Full variable domain (missing parts from reference TRBV18 and TRBJ2-5): NAGVMQNPRHLVRRRGQEARLRCSPMKGHSHVYWYRQLPEEGLKFMVYLQKENIIDESGMPKERFSAEFPKEGPSILRIQQVVRGDSAAYFCASSPPPRAETQYFGPGTRLLVL.

In its sample, this clonotype was seen a few times. The chain uses TRBV20-1 and TRBJ2-3, with 9 positions matching TRBD1. This CDR3 has 14 residues. CDR1 is DFQATT and CDR2 is SNEGSKA in the germline V gene (reference sequence). Germline trimming cut 4 bases from V and 4 bases from J; bases unmatched to any gene: 6. This CDR3 is CSAMGTGSPDTQYF. The CDR3 DNA follows: TGCAGTGCTATGGGGACAGGGAGCCCAGATACGCAGTATTTT.

This clonotype was counted between two and nine times. The chain couples TRBV25-1 to TRBJ2-7; D remains unclear. Trimming removed 3 bases from V and 4 bases from J, with 16 bases in between. Germline CDR1 reads MGHDK; CDR2 reads SYGVNS. This CDR3 region has 15 residues. CDR3 bases: TGTGCCAGCAGTGACCGCCCCCCGTCTGTATACGAGCAGTACGTC. Protein sequence: CASSDRPPSVYEQYV.